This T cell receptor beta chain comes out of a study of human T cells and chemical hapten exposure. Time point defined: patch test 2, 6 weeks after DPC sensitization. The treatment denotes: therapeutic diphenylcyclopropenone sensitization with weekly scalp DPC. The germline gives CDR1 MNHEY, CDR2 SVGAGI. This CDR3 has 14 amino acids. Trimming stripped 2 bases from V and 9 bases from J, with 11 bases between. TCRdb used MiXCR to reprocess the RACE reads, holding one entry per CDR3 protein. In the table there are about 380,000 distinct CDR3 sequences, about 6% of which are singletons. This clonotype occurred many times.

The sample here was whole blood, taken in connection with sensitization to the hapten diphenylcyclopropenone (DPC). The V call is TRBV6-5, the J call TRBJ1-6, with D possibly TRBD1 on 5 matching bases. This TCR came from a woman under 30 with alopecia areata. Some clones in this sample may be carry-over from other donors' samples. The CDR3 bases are TGTGCCAGCAGTTACGAGGCCGGGGGTTCACCCCTCCACTTT. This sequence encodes CASSYEAGGSPLHF.